This entry describes one T cell receptor (beta chain). The antigen is undetermined. Sequencing was performed with immunoSEQ multiplex PCR; in TCRdb, only in-frame clones are kept and a portion is missing. The table lists tens of thousands of clones, around 87% of them singletons. This sample is part of a study of a mutant IDH1 vaccine in newly diagnosed glioma. Time point meaning: week 35, safety follow-up. With topical imiquimod, each dose of the vaccine consisted of 300 ug of mutant IDH1 20-mer peptide. The CDR3 loop spans 12 amino acids. Trimming took 3 bases from V and 9 from J, leaving 9 bases between them. CDR1 and CDR2 from the germline V gene are GTSNPN and SVGIG (reference sequence).

The sequences come from PBMCs, collected from a glioma patient whose treatment included an IDH1 peptide vaccine. The chain carries TRBV30 and TRBJ1-6, with D perhaps matching TRBD1 (6 bases). The origin of this receptor is a man aged 30 to 39 with glioma. The CDR3: CAWSGGPSPLHF. CDR3 sequence (DNA): TGTGCCTGGAGCGGGGGCCCTTCACCCCTCCACTTT.